Sequencing of this T cell receptor (beta chain) was carried out in a study of blood T cell repertoires in COVID-19. For the study at large: Both acute and convalescent COVID-19 samples were obtained from the United States, Italy and Spain. Sources were T cells, B-cell-depleted T cells, or PBMCs; the material itself was cDNA or gDNA.

V lost 4 bases and J 2 bases, leaving 12 bases between the germline ends. Germline values: CDR1 KGHSH, CDR2 LQKENI. This CDR3 contains 14 residues. Per the authors' pipeline: Amplified reference gene primers provided the basis for estimating nucleated cell counts. Assay: immunoSEQ multiplex PCR; the TCRdb copy retains only in-frame clones and omits some. Clone size and V and J calls were adopted from that table, with D and trimming inferred from the DNA. In the table there are about 280,000 clones, over 75% of which are singletons. This TCR was recovered from a human donor in a cohort sampled during active COVID-19. Sequenced: peripheral blood. V gene TRBV18 combines with J gene TRBJ2-7; tentatively, D is TRBD1 (5 bases). The CDR3 bases are TGTGCCAGCTCACGCCGGACGGACACCTACGAGCAGTACTTC. Its protein is CASSRRTDTYEQYF.